Listed below are T cell receptor beta chains from one sample, sequenced in a study of shared clonotypes between healthy human individuals. Clones were read by immunoSEQ multiplex PCR, and TCRdb kept only the in-frame ones, dropping some. The sample records roughly 1,800,000 clones, approximately 95% being singletons. The source material was naive CD8+ T cells sorted from blood. The receptors shown here come from a man aged 18 to 29 in good health. Both conserved end residues are part of each CDR3. The D gene is left open where the match is weak. The listing skips clone size in some rows; elsewhere it reads once, few, many or a size class.

size | length | J | D | V | CDR3 | DNA
NA | 14 | TRBJ2-7 | NA | TRBV7-9 | CASSLRENSYEQYF | TGTGCCAGCAGCTTGCGGGAAAACTCCTACGAGCAGTACTTC
NA | 8 | TRBJ2-1 | NA | TRBV7-7 | CASILPFF | TGTGCTAGCATCCTTCCGTTCTTC
NA | 16 | TRBJ2-5 | TRBD2 | TRBV4-1 | CASSHTGLALQETQYF | TGCGCCAGCAGCCATACGGGACTAGCGTTACAAGAGACCCAGTACTTC
NA | 15 | TRBJ2-2 | TRBD1 | TRBV19 | CASSLGTGGTGELFF | TGTGCCAGTAGTCTCGGGACAGGGGGTACCGGGGAGCTGTTTTTT
NA | 15 | TRBJ2-3 | NA | TRBV5-4 | CASSFYADGLDTQYF | TGTGCCAGCAGCTTTTACGCCGACGGGCTAGATACGCAGTATTTT
once | 14 | TRBJ2-1 | NA | TRBV5-6 | CASSPESMGNEQFF | TGTGCCAGCAGCCCGGAGTCGATGGGCAATGAGCAGTTCTTC
NA | 16 | TRBJ1-2 | NA | TRBV14 | CASSQDNHPTDYGYTF | TGTGCCAGCAGCCAAGATAATCACCCCACGGACTATGGCTACACCTTC
NA | 15 | TRBJ2-7 | TRBD2 | TRBV7-9 | CASSRWAGGSYEQYF | TGTGCCAGCAGCCGTTGGGCGGGGGGCTCCTACGAGCAGTACTTC
NA | 13 | TRBJ1-1 | NA | TRBV13 | CASSATMNTEAFF | TGTGCCAGCAGCGCGACTATGAACACTGAAGCTTTCTTT
NA | 15 | TRBJ2-1 | NA | TRBV30 | CAWSVLDFPRDEQFF | TGTGCCTGGAGTGTACTAGATTTCCCGCGGGATGAGCAGTTCTTC
NA | 15 | TRBJ2-3 | TRBD1 | TRBV19 | CASSIGTGGTDTQYF | TGTGCCAGTAGTATAGGGACAGGGGGCACAGATACGCAGTATTTT
NA | 15 | TRBJ2-1 | TRBD2 | TRBV7-6 | CASSFQAGGLNEQFF | TGTGCCAGCAGCTTTCAGGCGGGGGGCCTCAATGAGCAGTTCTTC
NA | 13 | TRBJ2-1 | NA | TRBV25-1 | CASSEATYNEQFF | TGTGCCAGCAGTGAAGCCACCTACAATGAGCAGTTCTTC
NA | 13 | TRBJ2-3 | NA | TRBV6-1 | CASSERRADTQYF | TGTGCCAGCAGTGAAAGAAGGGCAGATACGCAGTATTTT
NA | 18 | TRBJ2-7 | TRBD2 | TRBV4-3 | CASSQEVSGTYRSDEQYF | TGCGCCAGCAGCCAAGAAGTTAGCGGGACCTACCGATCTGACGAGCAGTACTTC
NA | 19 | TRBJ1-6 | TRBD1 | TRBV4-1 | CASSPDRGLDSPYNSPLHF | TGCGCCAGCAGCCCAGACAGGGGGCTCGATAGCCCCTATAATTCACCCCTCCACTTT
NA | 16 | TRBJ2-2 | NA | TRBV7-7 | CASSSQWLEEPGELFF | TGTGCTAGCAGCTCCCAGTGGCTAGAGGAACCCGGGGAGCTGTTTTTT
NA | 14 | TRBJ2-7 | NA | TRBV9 | CASSGSGVSYEQYF | TGTGCCAGCAGTGGGTCGGGGGTTTCCTACGAGCAGTACTTC
NA | 15 | TRBJ2-1 | TRBD2 | TRBV7-9 | CASSQGLAGGDEQFF | TGTGCCAGCAGCCAAGGACTAGCGGGAGGGGATGAGCAGTTCTTC
NA | 13 | TRBJ2-7 | NA | TRBV6-5 | CASSYDRTYEQYF | TGTGCCAGCAGTTACGACCGCACCTACGAGCAGTACTTC
NA | 14 | TRBJ2-4 | NA | TRBV5-1 | CASSLGENENIQYF | TGCGCCAGCAGCTTGGGGGAAAATGAAAACATTCAGTACTTC
NA | 16 | TRBJ2-7 | NA | TRBV6-5 | CASSYSGGERSYEQYF | TGTGCCAGCAGTTACTCGGGCGGGGAAAGGAGCTACGAGCAGTACTTC
NA | 14 | TRBJ2-5 | NA | TRBV27 | CASSFRLPQETQYF | TGTGCCAGCAGTTTCCGACTACCCCAAGAGACCCAGTACTTC
once | 14 | TRBJ1-4 | NA | TRBV7-6 | CASSLAPSLGKLFF | TGTGCCAGCAGCTTAGCCCCATCCCTCGGAAAACTGTTTTTT
NA | 16 | TRBJ2-5 | NA | TRBV29-1 | CSVEQAEPFIQETQYF | TGCAGCGTTGAACAAGCCGAGCCTTTTATTCAAGAGACCCAGTACTTC
NA | 15 | TRBJ2-2 | TRBD1 | TRBV30 | CAWSLGQGAAGELFF | TGTGCCTGGAGCCTGGGACAGGGGGCGGCCGGGGAGCTGTTTTTT
NA | 15 | TRBJ2-1 | NA | TRBV7-3 | CASSLMAGNNNEQFF | TGTGCCAGCAGCTTAATGGCAGGGAACAACAATGAGCAGTTCTTC
NA | 18 | TRBJ2-3 | TRBD1 | TRBV9 | CASSVDRQGAGSTDTQYF | TGTGCCAGCAGCGTAGACAGACAGGGTGCGGGCAGTACAGATACGCAGTATTTT
NA | 17 | TRBJ2-7 | TRBD2 | TRBV4-3 | CASSPGLAGDYNYEQYF | TGCGCCAGCAGCCCAGGACTAGCGGGAGATTATAATTACGAGCAGTACTTC
NA | 16 | TRBJ2-7 | TRBD2 | TRBV27 | CASSPSSGLFSYEQYF | TGTGCCAGCAGCCCCTCTAGCGGGCTCTTCTCCTACGAGCAGTACTTC
NA | 12 | TRBJ2-7 | NA | TRBV25-1 | CASSEYRGEQYF | TGTGCCAGCAGTGAATATAGGGGCGAGCAGTACTTC
NA | 13 | TRBJ1-1 | NA | TRBV7-9 | CASSPTVNTEAFF | TGTGCCAGCAGTCCCACTGTGAACACTGAAGCTTTCTTT
NA | 14 | TRBJ2-7 | NA | TRBV28 | CASSPRDTSYEQYF | TGTGCCAGCAGTCCCCGGGACACCAGCTACGAGCAGTACTTC
once | 16 | TRBJ2-3 | TRBD2 | TRBV6-5 | CASSYSTTSGGDTQYF | TGTGCCAGCAGTTACTCGACGACTAGCGGGGGAGATACGCAGTATTTT
NA | 15 | TRBJ1-2 | TRBD1 | TRBV25-1 | CASSFGGQGAAGYTF | TGTGCCAGCAGTTTTGGGGGACAGGGGGCGGCTGGCTACACCTTC
NA | 16 | TRBJ1-6 | TRBD1 | TRBV28 | CASSLTGAGFNSPLHF | TGTGCCAGCAGTTTGACAGGGGCGGGTTTTAATTCACCCCTCCACTTT
NA | 11 | TRBJ2-3 | NA | TRBV28 | CASTRTDTQYF | TGTGCCAGCACCCGAACGGATACGCAGTATTTT
NA | 14 | TRBJ2-3 | NA | TRBV30 | CAWSVGEGTDTQYF | TGTGCCTGGAGTGTCGGGGAAGGCACAGATACGCAGTATTTT
NA | 14 | TRBJ1-5 | NA | TRBV27 | CASSLSISNQPQHF | TGTGCCAGCAGTTTATCGATAAGCAATCAGCCCCAGCATTTT
NA | 17 | TRBJ2-1 | TRBD1 | TRBV19 | CASSIARWDRGRVEQFF | TGTGCCAGTAGTATAGCCCGGTGGGACAGGGGGCGCGTTGAGCAGTTCTTC
NA | 16 | TRBJ1-2 | NA | TRBV11-3 | CASSLDPPPPGYGYTF | TGTGCCAGCAGCTTAGACCCGCCCCCTCCGGGGTATGGCTACACCTTC
NA | 14 | TRBJ2-2 | NA | TRBV11-3 | CASRPRSNTGELFF | TGTGCCAGCAGGCCCCGCAGTAACACCGGGGAGCTGTTTTTT
NA | 15 | TRBJ2-7 | TRBD1 | TRBV7-2 | CASSLPGQGSYEQYF | TGTGCCAGCAGCCTCCCGGGACAGGGGTCGTACGAGCAGTACTTC
few | 17 | TRBJ1-6 | NA | TRBV10-1 | CASSVSRGGICNSPLHF | TGCGCCAGCAGTGTGTCCAGGGGTGGGATTTGTAATTCACCCCTCCACTTT
NA | 14 | TRBJ1-1 | NA | TRBV6-1 | CASRAQEKGTEAFF | TGTGCCAGCAGGGCCCAGGAGAAAGGCACTGAAGCTTTCTTT
NA | 16 | TRBJ2-7 | TRBD2 | TRBV7-9 | CASSLVSGGRAYEQYF | TGTGCCAGCAGCTTAGTTTCGGGGGGTCGGGCCTACGAGCAGTACTTC
NA | 13 | TRBJ1-1 | NA | TRBV7-9 | CASSPTGWTEAFF | TGTGCCAGCAGCCCCACAGGGTGGACTGAAGCTTTCTTT
once | 16 | TRBJ2-7 | NA | TRBV2 | CASSEAEDLSPYEQYF | TGTGCCAGCAGTGAAGCGGAGGACTTAAGTCCCTACGAGCAGTACTTC